This TCR beta chain came from a study of blood T cell repertoires in COVID-19. Study overall: Sites in the United States, Italy and Spain provided acute and convalescent COVID-19 samples. PBMCs, B-cell-depleted T cells, or T cells provided the cDNA or gDNA that made up the material.

Data came from immunoSEQ multiplex PCR; TCRdb stores just in-frame clones and leaves some out. The profile shows about 79,000 clones, roughly 90% of them singletons. CDR1 is SGHRS, CDR2 YFSETQ, per germline. This CDR3 spans 14 amino acids. V was trimmed by 0 bases and J by 7 bases, leaving 14 bases between them. The gene calls are TRBV5-1 and TRBJ2-7; D uncertain. This sequence was found in a man aged 65-85 years with active or convalescent COVID-19. The sequenced sample consisted of peripheral blood. The DNA of the CDR3 is TGCGCCAGCAGCTTGGGCCCCTATGACGGGGAGCAGTACTTC. Its protein product is CASSLGPYDGEQYF. The full variable domain, in which reference TRBV5-1 and TRBJ2-7 provide the parts outside the CDR3, is KAGVTQTPRYLIKTRGQQVTLSCSPISGHRSVSWYQQTPGQGLQFLFEYFSETQRNKGNFPGRFSGRQFSNSRSEMNVSTLELGDSALYLCASSLGPYDGEQYFGPGTRLTVT.